What follows are 23 T cell receptor beta chains derived from one specimen sequenced in a study of blood T cell repertoires in COVID-19 (dated by TCRdb to about 2020). Library preparation employed the immunoSEQ multiplex PCR assay. TCRdb took this table from immuneACCESS and kept in-frame rearrangements with V and J called. Such tables lack part of the clones; where checked against another copy, unresolved V genes explain under half of the gap, and the rest is unexplained. Within this sample are around 55,000 clones, with around 90% of them counted one time only. The ten biggest clones cover under 15% of the sample. Sequences were obtained from peripheral blood. These receptors all stem from a human donor with active COVID-19. The donor label of this sample is uncertain.

This clone has a single count. CDR3 in amino acids: CASSPGTVYGYTF. Written as DNA, the CDR3 is TGTGCCAGTAGTCCCGGGACAGTTTATGGCTACACCTTC. The V and J genes are TRBV19 and TRBJ1-2; 7 nucleotides match TRBD1. Germline-derived CDR1 and CDR2 are LNHDA and SQIVND (reference sequence). J gave up 5 bases and V 5 bases, and 5 bases lay outside the gene matches. This CDR3 contains 13 residues.

This clone has a single count. The V and J genes are TRBV7-9 and TRBJ2-5; D may be TRBD2 (6 bases). The ends were cut back, 2 bases at V and 0 bases at J, with 13 bases in the middle. The CDR3 is made up of 16 amino acids. Germline CDR1 and CDR2: SEHNR and FQNEAQ (reference sequence). The CDR3 DNA reads as TGTGCCAGCAGCTTACTCGGGAGTCTGAACCAAGAGACCCAGTACTTC. Protein sequence: CASSLLGSLNQETQYF.

The J gene is TRBJ2-7, the V gene TRBV6-5; maybe TRBD2 (6 bases). The germline V gene has CDR1 MNHEY and CDR2 SVGAGI. The V end lost 8 bases, the J end lost 5 bases, and 16 bases lay between the germline ends. CDR3 length: 13 residues. The CDR3 loop is CASGRRGRHEQYF. In DNA, the CDR3 is TGTGCCAGCGGACGCAGAGGGAGGCACGAGCAGTACTTC.

The chain couples TRBV9 to TRBJ1-6; 8 bases are shared with TRBD1. CDR3 length equals 17 residues. CDR1 and CDR2 (germline): SGDLS, YYNGEE. V trimming: 3 bases; J trimming: 7 bases; junction bases outside the gene matches: 12. CDR3: CASSAPSDRGGNSPLHF. CDR3 nucleotides: TGTGCCAGCAGCGCGCCTTCCGACAGGGGAGGGAATTCACCCCTCCACTTT.

J is TRBJ2-2 and V is TRBV24-1; D uncertain. There are 15 residues in the CDR3. Trimming removed 4 bases at V and 1 base at J, with 9 bases between. From germline, CDR1 is KGHDR and CDR2 SFDVKD. The CDR3 coding sequence is TGTGCCACCAGTGAATCCTCAGGGAACACCGGGGAGCTGTTTTTT. Its translation is CATSESSGNTGELFF.

The chain links TRBV24-1 to TRBJ1-2; 8 positions agree with TRBD1. The CDR3 has 13 residues. Germline CDR1 KGHDR, CDR2 SFDVKD. J was trimmed by 7 bases and V by 2 bases; bases with no gene match: 2. The CDR3 DNA sequence: TGTGCCACCAGTGATTGGACAGGGACTGGCTACACCTTC. Its translation: CATSDWTGTGYTF.

The chain employs TRBV12-3 or TRBV12-4 and TRBJ2-2; no reliable D call. The V end lost 4 bases, the J end lost 5 bases, and 5 bases lay between the germline ends. There are 12 residues in the CDR3. The CDR3 spells CASSSGTGELFF. The CDR3 nucleotides read TGTGCCAGCAGTTCAGGTACCGGGGAGCTGTTTTTT.

The chain recombines TRBV11-2 with TRBJ2-1; TRBD2 aligns across 9 bases. Germline V gene lookup returns CDR1 SGHAT and CDR2 FQNNGV. V was clipped by 5 bases and J by 15 bases; unmatched bases: 8. CDR3 size: 12 residues. CDR3 protein: CASSDGLAIGFF. In DNA, the CDR3 is TGTGCCAGCAGCGACGGACTAGCGATCGGGTTCTTC.

The J gene is TRBJ1-6, the V gene TRBV11-3; D is uncertain. Germline V gene lookup returns CDR1 SGHNT and CDR2 YENEEA. This CDR3 is built from 13 residues. V dropped 3 bases and J dropped 7 bases, with 7 bases sitting between them. CDR3 sequence reads: CASSFTVNSPLHF. The CDR3 nucleotides are TGTGCCAGCAGCTTCACAGTGAATTCACCCCTCCACTTT.

The V call is TRBV27, the J call TRBJ2-7; 7 nucleotides align to TRBD2. Germline loops: CDR1 MNHEY, CDR2 SMNVEV (reference sequence). V was pared by 2 bases and J by 6 bases, with 13 bases of the junction left unmatched. This CDR3 region has 16 residues. CDR3 in amino acids: CASSLTGGERSPEQYF. The CDR3 DNA is TGTGCCAGCAGTTTAACGGGGGGAGAGCGAAGCCCCGAGCAGTACTTC.

The chain combines TRBV18 with TRBJ2-1; TRBD2 agrees at 14 bases. The junction had 5 bases not matched to a gene; V was cut back by 6 bases and J by 4 bases. Germline V gene lookup returns CDR1 KGHSH and CDR2 LQKENI. The CDR3 is 16 residues long. The CDR3 protein is CASSPGLAGVYNEQFF. The CDR3 DNA is TGTGCCAGCTCTCCGGGACTAGCGGGAGTTTACAATGAGCAGTTCTTC.

CDR3 protein: CASSEGGLAGLEQYF. CDR3 coding DNA: TGTGCCAGCAGTGAAGGGGGGCTAGCGGGCCTGGAGCAGTACTTC. The chain links TRBV6-1 to TRBJ2-7; 8 bases fit TRBD2. The J segment lost 7 bases and the V segment lost 1 base, leaving 9 bases of the junction unmatched. The CDR3 contains 15 residues. The germline V gene encodes CDR1 MNHNS and CDR2 SASEGT.

The V call is TRBV11-2, the J call TRBJ2-3, with 11 bases identical to TRBD2. This CDR3 has 15 residues. Germline assignment: CDR1 SGHAT and CDR2 FQNNGV. Trimming removed 4 bases from V and 4 bases from J; junction bases left unmatched: 4. This CDR3 reads CASSSTSGSPDTQYF. The CDR3 DNA sequence: TGTGCCAGCAGCTCCACTAGCGGGAGCCCAGATACGCAGTATTTT.

The gene calls are TRBV30 and TRBJ2-1; TRBD2 matches at 11 bases. The CDR3 loop spans 14 amino acids. J gave up 9 bases and V 0 bases, and 4 bases lay outside the gene matches. Germline V gives CDR1 GTSNPN, CDR2 SVGIG (reference sequence). Here the CDR3 DNA reads TGTGCCTGGAGTGTTGGCACTAGCGGGAGTGAGCAGTTCTTC. Its protein product is CAWSVGTSGSEQFF. Combining the CDR3 with reference TRBV30 and TRBJ2-1 gives the whole variable domain SQTIHQWPATLVQPVGSPLSLECTVEGTSNPNLYWYRQAAGRGLQLLFYSVGIGQISSEVPQNLSASRPQDRQFILSSKKLLLSDSGFYLCAWSVGTSGSEQFFGPGTRLTVL.

V usage is TRBV19 and J usage is TRBJ1-6; no clear D gene. The CDR3 runs 12 residues. V lost 8 bases and J 6 bases, leaving 8 bases between the germline ends. CDR1 and CDR2 from the germline V gene are LNHDA and SQIVND (reference sequence). The CDR3: CASARRNSPLHF. In nucleotides, the CDR3 is TGTGCCAGTGCCAGGCGTAATTCACCCCTCCACTTT.

The chain is built from TRBV7-6 and TRBJ2-2; 9 positions agree with TRBD1. Germline lookup yields CDR1 SGHVS and CDR2 FNYEAQ. This CDR3 region has 17 residues. V trimming: 2 bases; J trimming: 4 bases; junction bases outside the gene matches: 8. The CDR3 region has the DNA TGTGCCAGCAGCTTACAGAGGGACAGGGTCGGCACCGGGGAGCTGTTTTTT. Its protein is CASSLQRDRVGTGELFF.

V usage is TRBV23-1 and J usage is TRBJ1-1, with 8 bases that match TRBD1. TRBV23-1 is an ORF; its function is uncertain. The CDR3 covers 17 residues. Trimming cost V 2 bases and J 7 bases; bases outside gene matches: 15. The CDR3 protein is CASSQGQGAEVVNEAFF. Here the CDR3 DNA reads TGCGCCAGCAGTCAAGGTCAGGGGGCGGAGGTAGTCAATGAAGCTTTCTTT.

The rearrangement links TRBV11-2 to TRBJ2-3, with D unresolved. The CDR3 has 13 amino acids. From germline, CDR1 is SGHAT and CDR2 FQNNGV. V was shortened by 0 bases and J by 3 bases, with 4 bases between the two germline ends. CDR3 DNA: TGTGCCAGCAGCTTAGACCTGACAGATACGCAGTATTTT. Translating it yields CASSLDLTDTQYF.

This clone was counted once. V is TRBV21-1 and J is TRBJ2-2; the table's D call, TRBD2, was not checked against the DNA. TRBV21-1 is described as a pseudogene. CDR3 size: 18 residues. The CDR3 nucleotides read TGTGCCAGCAGCAAAGCGCGATCAAGGCAGGAGGAGGCCGGGGAGCTGTTTTTT. The encoded protein is CASSKARSRQEEAGELFF.

This sequence joins TRBV5-6 and TRBJ2-1; tentative D call: TRBD1 (6 bases). CDR1 is SGHDT, CDR2 YYEEEE, per germline. This CDR3 comprises 16 residues. V dropped 1 base and J dropped 4 bases, with 15 bases sitting between them. CDR3: CASSLFSGTQYNEQFF. The CDR3 DNA follows: TGTGCCAGCAGCTTGTTTTCCGGGACACAATACAATGAGCAGTTCTTC.

The CDR3 DNA sequence: TGCAGTGCTAGAGCGGACACGGAGTGGACCTTC. Its translation: CSARADTEWTF. J is TRBJ1-2 and V is TRBV20-1; perhaps TRBD1 as D (5 bases). V was trimmed by 1 base and J by 14 bases, leaving 14 bases between them. The V gene's germline CDR1 is DFQATT and CDR2 SNEGSKA (reference sequence). The CDR3 contains 11 residues.

This rearrangement joins TRBV19 to TRBJ1-2; possible D gene TRBD1, 6 bases. The V end was cut by 7 bases, the J end by 4 bases, with 16 bases between. CDR1 and CDR2 (germline): LNHDA, SQIVND (reference sequence). The CDR3 covers 14 residues. The CDR3: CASTPTDSSYGYTF. DNA for the CDR3: TGTGCCAGTACCCCCACGGACAGTTCCTATGGCTACACCTTC.

The chain uses TRBV27 and TRBJ2-3, with a weak D call TRBD1 (5 bases). The CDR3 sequence is 13 residues long. V lost 5 bases and J lost 6, with 12 bases in between. Looked up from germline, CDR1 is MNHEY and CDR2 is SMNVEV (reference sequence). The CDR3 nucleotides are TGTGCCAGCAGTCAGACAAGGGGTGATACGCAGTATTTT. Its protein product is CASSQTRGDTQYF.